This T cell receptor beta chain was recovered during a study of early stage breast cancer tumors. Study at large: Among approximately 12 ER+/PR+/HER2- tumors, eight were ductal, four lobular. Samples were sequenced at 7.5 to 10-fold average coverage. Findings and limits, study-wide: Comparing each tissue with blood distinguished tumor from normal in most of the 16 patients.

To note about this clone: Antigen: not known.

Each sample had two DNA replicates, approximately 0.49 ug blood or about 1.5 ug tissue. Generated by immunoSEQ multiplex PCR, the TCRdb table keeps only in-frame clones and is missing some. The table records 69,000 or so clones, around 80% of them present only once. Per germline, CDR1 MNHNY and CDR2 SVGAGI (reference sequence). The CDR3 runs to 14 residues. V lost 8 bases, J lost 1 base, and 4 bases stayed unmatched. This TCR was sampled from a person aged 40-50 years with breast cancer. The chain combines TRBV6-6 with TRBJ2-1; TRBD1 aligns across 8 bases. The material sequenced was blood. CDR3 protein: CASYRGSSYNEQFF. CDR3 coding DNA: TGTGCCAGCTACAGGGGGTCTTCCTACAATGAGCAGTTCTTC.